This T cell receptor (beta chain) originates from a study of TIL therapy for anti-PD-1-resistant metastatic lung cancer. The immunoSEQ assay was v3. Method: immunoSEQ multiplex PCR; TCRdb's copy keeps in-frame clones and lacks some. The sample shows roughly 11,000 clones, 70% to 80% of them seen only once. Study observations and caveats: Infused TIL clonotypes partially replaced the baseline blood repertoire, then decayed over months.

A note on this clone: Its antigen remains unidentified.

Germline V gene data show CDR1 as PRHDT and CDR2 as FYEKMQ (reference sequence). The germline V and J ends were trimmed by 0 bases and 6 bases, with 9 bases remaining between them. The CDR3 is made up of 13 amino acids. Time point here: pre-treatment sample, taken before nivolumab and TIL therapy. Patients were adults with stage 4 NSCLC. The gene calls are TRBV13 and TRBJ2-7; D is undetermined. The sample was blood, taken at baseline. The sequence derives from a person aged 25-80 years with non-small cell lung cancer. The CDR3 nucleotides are TGTGCCAGCAGCTTAGGCCAAGGGTTCGAGCAGTACTTC. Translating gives CASSLGQGFEQYF.